Each of the 32 T cell receptor beta chains below was sequenced from the same sample in a study of cytomegalovirus exposure and HLA in healthy donors. The PCR employed 60 Vbeta primers together with 13 Jbeta primers. Only in-frame clones appear in the TCRdb table, and some are missing; sequencing was by immunoSEQ multiplex PCR. The sample shows hundreds of thousands of clones, approximately 78% of them seen only once. Sequencing used PBMCs. These receptors were collected from a male donor in good health and CMV-seronegative.

V is TRBV19 and J is TRBJ1-3; D unresolved. Trimming cost V 3 bases and J 4 bases, with 16 bases left between them. Per the germline V gene, CDR1 is LNHDA and CDR2 is SQIVND (reference sequence). CDR3 length equals 16 residues. In nucleotides, the CDR3 is TGTGCCAGTAGTATCTCTTCTTCGGGTCCCGGAAACACCATATATTTT. This translates into CASSISSSGPGNTIYF.

The chain recombines TRBV2 with TRBJ2-1, with 8 bases matching TRBD2. This CDR3 contains 15 residues. Per the germline V gene, CDR1 is SNHLY and CDR2 is FYNNEI. V trimming: 6 bases; J trimming: 7 bases; junction bases outside the gene matches: 11. The CDR3 spells CASSGSPGLVNEQFF. CDR3 sequence (DNA): TGTGCCAGCAGCGGGAGCCCGGGACTAGTAAATGAGCAGTTCTTC.

J is TRBJ2-3 and V is TRBV7-9, with D possibly TRBD2 on 6 matching bases. Germline CDR1 is SEHNR and CDR2 is FQNEAQ (reference sequence). The V end lost 6 bases, the J end lost 4 bases, and 17 bases lay between the germline ends. CDR3 length: 15 amino acids. The CDR3: CASRNSGGGADTQYF. The CDR3 coding sequence is TGTGCCAGCAGGAATTCCGGCGGCGGGGCAGATACGCAGTATTTT.

The V gene is TRBV5-1, the J gene TRBJ2-5; 7 bases are a match to TRBD2. CDR1 and CDR2 from the germline V gene are SGHRS and YFSETQ. After removal of 4 bases from V and 2 bases from J, the junction contained 5 bases not matched to a gene. The CDR3 contains 14 residues. The CDR3 loop reads CASSQGLIQETQYF. CDR3 in DNA: TGCGCCAGCAGCCAGGGACTAATTCAAGAGACCCAGTACTTC.

This rearrangement joins TRBV30 to TRBJ1-1, with D possibly TRBD1 on 6 matching bases. The CDR3 extends over 12 amino acids. V gave up 1 base and J gave up 8 bases, with 11 bases separating them. CDR1 and CDR2 (germline): GTSNPN, SVGIG (reference sequence). Here the CDR3 DNA reads TGTGCCTGGAGTGAACGGGGGGGCGAAGCTTTCTTT. Translating gives CAWSERGGEAFF.

J is TRBJ1-5 and V is TRBV30; 7 bases are a match to TRBD1. CDR1 and CDR2 from the germline V gene are GTSNPN and SVGIG (reference sequence). The CDR3 is 15 residues long. V lost 2 bases to trimming and J lost 6 bases; unmatched junction nucleotides: 10. CDR3 loop: CAWSSGGIRAQPQHF. CDR3 sequence (DNA): TGTGCCTGGAGTTCAGGGGGAATTAGGGCTCAGCCCCAGCATTTT.

The gene calls are TRBV28 and TRBJ1-1, with 7 nucleotides matching TRBD1. The CDR3 is 16 residues long. Trimming cost V 5 bases and J 4 bases; bases outside gene matches: 13. The germline CDR1 and CDR2 sequences are MDHEN and SYDVKM. This chain's CDR3 is CASSPLTGYGTTEAFF. CDR3 in DNA: TGTGCCAGCAGTCCCTTGACAGGGTATGGGACCACTGAAGCTTTCTTT.

V gene TRBV6-1 combines with J gene TRBJ2-5; 7 positions match TRBD2. The last part of the DNA fits TRBJ2-7 better; the J call may be wrong. CDR3 length equals 16 residues. From germline, CDR1 is MNHNS and CDR2 SASEGT. The CDR3 reads CASSEAVVRGTHEQYF. CDR3 bases: TGTGCCAGCAGTGAGGCCGTAGTGCGGGGGACCCACGAGCAGTACTTC.

This sequence joins TRBV19 and TRBJ2-5; D gene ambiguous. The DNA matches TRBJ2-7 better at its end, which makes the J call doubtful. Germline loops: CDR1 LNHDA, CDR2 SQIVND (reference sequence). This CDR3 has 13 residues. CDR3 loop: CASRSGSFAEQYF. CDR3 bases: TGTGCCAGTAGGTCGGGTAGTTTCGCCGAGCAGTACTTC.

As concerns this clone: A junction end diverges from the germline sequence, so it may reflect a read error. The chain uses TRBV7-9 and TRBJ2-1; TRBD2 might be the D (5 bases). CDR3 size: 17 residues. Germline V gene data show CDR1 as SEHNR and CDR2 as FQNEAQ (reference sequence). The CDR3 region is CSSSPSPERSSYNEQFF. The CDR3 DNA is TGTTCCAGCAGCCCCTCCCCGGAGCGGAGCTCCTACAATGAGCAGTTCTTC.

This chain links TRBV5-8 with TRBJ2-5; 7 bases are a match to TRBD1. This CDR3 spans 14 amino acids. With 4 bases clipped from V and 1 base from J, the junction kept 4 bases outside the gene matches. CDR1 is SGHTS, CDR2 YDEGEE, per germline. The CDR3 DNA sequence: TGTGCCAGCAGCCGGACAGGAGGCCAAGAGACCCAGTACTTC. Its translation: CASSRTGGQETQYF.

This clone showed up just a few times. The gene calls are TRBV10-3 and TRBJ2-7; D not resolved. Trimming cost V 4 bases and J 4 bases, with 11 bases left between them. Germline V gene lookup returns CDR1 ENHRY and CDR2 SYGVKD. The CDR3 extends over 13 amino acids. DNA for the CDR3: TGTGCCATCAGTGCCCCCGACTTTTACGAGCAGTACTTC. Translated: CAISAPDFYEQYF.

This chain uses TRBV9 with TRBJ1-3; D is ambiguous. The ends were cut back, 2 bases at V and 0 bases at J, with 9 bases in the middle. Germline CDR1 SGDLS, CDR2 YYNGEE. CDR3 length equals 15 residues. Here the CDR3 DNA reads TGTGCCAGCAGCGTCCGGGATAGCTCTGGAAACACCATATATTTT. It encodes CASSVRDSSGNTIYF. The complete variable domain, with remaining parts taken from reference TRBV9 and TRBJ1-3, reads DSGVTQTPKHLITATGQRVTLRCSPRSGDLSVYWYQQSLDQGLQFLIQYYNGEERAKGNILERFSAQQFPDLHSELNLSSLELGDSALYFCASSVRDSSGNTIYFGEGSWLTVV.

In its sample, this clone was seen a few times. This rearrangement joins TRBV7-8 to TRBJ2-7, with D hard to call. The CDR3 sequence is 13 residues long. V lost 7 bases to trimming and J lost 0 bases, with 10 bases between them. CDR1 and CDR2 from the germline V gene are SGHVS and FQNEAQ. CDR3 residues: CASTKTDSYEQYF. CDR3 coding DNA: TGTGCCAGCACTAAAACCGACTCCTACGAGCAGTACTTC. Based on the CDR3 plus reference TRBV7-8 and TRBJ2-7, the full variable domain is GAGVSQSPRYKVAKRGQDVALRCDPISGHVSLFWYQQALGQGPEFLTYFQNEAQLDKSGLPSDRFFAERPEGSVSTLKIQRTQQEDSAVYLCASTKTDSYEQYFGPGTRLTVT.

The rearrangement uses TRBV2 and TRBJ1-4, with D uncertain. V dropped 3 bases and J dropped 4 bases, with 9 bases sitting between them. This CDR3 has 14 residues. In germline, CDR1 is SNHLY, CDR2 FYNNEI. This chain's CDR3 is CASSDGRLNEKLFF. DNA of the CDR3: TGTGCCAGCAGTGATGGCAGACTTAATGAAAAACTGTTTTTT.

This clone was observed a single time. The chain is built from TRBV11-1 and TRBJ2-5; D is uncertain. TRBJ2-7 explains the end of the DNA better; the J call may be wrong. From germline, CDR1 is SGHAT and CDR2 FQDESV (reference sequence). The CDR3 loop spans 12 amino acids. The CDR3 nucleotides are TGTGCCAGCAGCCCAGACTTCTACGAGCAGTACTTC. It yields the protein CASSPDFYEQYF.

The chain has TRBV18 and TRBJ2-5; a weak D match, TRBD2 (5 bases). TRBJ2-7 explains the end of the DNA better; the J call may be wrong. Germline V gene lookup returns CDR1 KGHSH and CDR2 LQKENI. The CDR3 is 16 residues long. CDR3 bases: TGTGCCAGCTCACCCGAATCCCTGGACTTCTCATACGAGCAGTACTTC. Its translation is CASSPESLDFSYEQYF.

The chain employs TRBV5-8 and TRBJ2-3, with D perhaps matching TRBD1 (6 bases). The germline CDR1 and CDR2 sequences are SGHTS and YDEGEE. V gave up 1 base and J gave up 2 bases, with 11 bases separating them. The CDR3 is made up of 15 amino acids. The CDR3 nucleotides are TGTGCCAGCAGCTTGAACGGACAGACCACAGATACGCAGTATTTT. This codes for CASSLNGQTTDTQYF.

This clone turned up a few times. The chain carries TRBV27 and TRBJ1-1, with 9 nucleotides matching TRBD1. J gave up 4 bases and V 5 bases, and 8 bases lay outside the gene matches. The CDR3 length is 15 residues. In germline, CDR1 is MNHEY, CDR2 SMNVEV (reference sequence). The CDR3 reads CASSQRTGVSTEAFF. In DNA form, the CDR3 reads TGTGCCAGCAGTCAACGGACAGGGGTGAGCACTGAAGCTTTCTTT.

The chain combines TRBV7-6 with TRBJ2-5; 11 nucleotides agree with TRBD2. The CDR3 spans 18 residues. CDR1 and CDR2 from the germline V gene are SGHVS and FNYEAQ. The ends lost 2 bases at V and 5 bases at J; junction bases unmatched: 13. CDR3 nucleotides: TGTGCCAGCAGCTTAAAAGTAGCGGGAGGGACCCCGAGGGAGACCCAGTACTTC. This gives the protein CASSLKVAGGTPRETQYF.

In this sample, this clone turned up a few times. J is TRBJ2-2 and V is TRBV6-5; D remains unclear. Germline V gene data show CDR1 as MNHEY and CDR2 as SVGAGI. V was cut by 2 bases and J by 10 bases, with 14 bases left in between. The CDR3 extends over 14 amino acids. CDR3 in amino acids: CASSYETSGVELFF. The CDR3 coding sequence is TGTGCCAGCAGTTACGAGACTTCGGGTGTGGAGCTGTTTTTT.

This sequence joins TRBV19 and TRBJ2-6; 11 positions agree with TRBD2. Losses at the gene ends were 2 bases for V and 2 bases for J; bases not matched to a gene: 8. The CDR3 spans 19 residues. The germline V gene encodes CDR1 LNHDA and CDR2 SQIVND (reference sequence). The chain's CDR3 is CASSILLAGGGAGANVLTF. The CDR3 nucleotides are TGTGCCAGTAGTATACTCCTAGCGGGAGGTGGGGCTGGGGCCAACGTCCTGACTTTC.

V gene TRBV4-1 combines with J gene TRBJ2-1; TRBD1 matches at 8 bases. V lost 3 bases to trimming and J lost 6 bases; unmatched junction nucleotides: 4. The CDR3 contains 14 residues. The germline V gene has CDR1 MGHRA and CDR2 YSYEKL. The CDR3 here is CASSQGQDSNEQFF. The DNA of the CDR3 is TGCGCCAGCAGCCAGGGACAGGATAGCAATGAGCAGTTCTTC.

The V and J genes are TRBV5-1 and TRBJ2-2, with D possibly TRBD2 on 5 matching bases. CDR1 is SGHRS and CDR2 is YFSETQ in the germline V gene. The CDR3 has 14 residues. Trimming cost V 4 bases and J 0 bases, with 7 bases left between them. In nucleotides, the CDR3 is TGCGCCAGCAGCACGGACTCGAACACCGGGGAGCTGTTTTTT. Encoded protein: CASSTDSNTGELFF.

The chain has TRBV10-1 and TRBJ2-5, with D perhaps TRBD1 (6 bases). TRBJ2-7 explains the end of the DNA better; the J call may be wrong. CDR1 is WNHNN, CDR2 SYGVQD, per germline (reference sequence). This CDR3 spans 16 amino acids. CDR3 protein: CASSESGMTGSYEQYF. The CDR3 DNA reads TGCGCCAGCAGTGAGTCGGGGATGACAGGATCCTACGAGCAGTACTTC.

This chain connects TRBV7-6 to TRBJ2-2, with 12 positions matching TRBD2. V shed 6 bases and J 7 bases; nucleotides not matched to a gene: 9. The CDR3 has 16 amino acids. Germline CDR1 is SGHVS and CDR2 is FNYEAQ. CDR3 nucleotide sequence: TGTGCCAGCAGACCAACTAGCGGGAGGATTGGCGGGGAGCTGTTTTTT. Translated, it gives CASRPTSGRIGGELFF.

The chain joins TRBV10-1 to TRBJ2-7; TRBD2 is a possible D gene (6 bases). This CDR3 has 15 residues. Germline assignment: CDR1 WNHNN and CDR2 SYGVQD (reference sequence). The ends were cut back, 2 bases at V and 1 base at J, with 12 bases in the middle. The CDR3 region has the DNA TGCGCCAGCAGTGAGGTTAGCGGACCTTCCTACGAGCAGTACTTC. Translated: CASSEVSGPSYEQYF.

This sequence joins TRBV11-2 and TRBJ1-5; TRBD1 matches 9 bases. The CDR3 has 16 amino acids. Germline V lookup: CDR1 SGHAT, CDR2 FQNNGV. V shed 4 bases and J 2 bases; nucleotides not matched to a gene: 6. The CDR3 here is CASSSNRGLGNQPQHF. Written as DNA, the CDR3 is TGTGCCAGCAGCTCGAACAGGGGGCTCGGCAATCAGCCCCAGCATTTT.

This clone was counted a single time. The rearrangement joins TRBV2 to TRBJ1-5, with a tentative D call TRBD1 (5 bases). V shed 3 bases and J shed 6 bases, with 18 bases lying between them. Germline-derived CDR1 and CDR2 are SNHLY and FYNNEI. The CDR3 runs to 16 residues. In DNA, the CDR3 is TGTGCCAGCAGTGAGGTGGGGAGGGGCGGTGGTCAGCCCCAGCATTTT. Translation gives CASSEVGRGGGQPQHF.

V usage is TRBV7-6 and J usage is TRBJ2-1; TRBD1 matches at 9 bases. This CDR3 is built from 15 residues. J was trimmed by 4 bases and V by 6 bases; bases with no gene match: 7. Per the germline V gene, CDR1 is SGHVS and CDR2 is FNYEAQ. The CDR3 bases are TGTGCCAGCAGTCGGACAGGGGAGACGTACAATGAGCAGTTCTTC. Its translation: CASSRTGETYNEQFF. The variable domain in full, completed from reference TRBV7-6 and TRBJ2-1, reads GAGVSQSPRYKVTKRGQDVALRCDPISGHVSLYWYRQALGQGPEFLTYFNYEAQQDKSGLPNDRFSAERPEGSISTLTIQRTEQRDSAMYRCASSRTGETYNEQFFGPGTRLTVL.

This clone occurred once. V gene TRBV19 combines with J gene TRBJ2-7; D perhaps matches TRBD2 (6 bases). The germline V and J ends were trimmed by 5 bases and 1 base, with 15 bases remaining between them. Germline V gene sequence: CDR1 LNHDA, CDR2 SQIVND (reference sequence). The CDR3 sequence is 15 residues long. The CDR3 spells CASSPSGTGSYEQYF. The CDR3 bases are TGTGCCAGTAGTCCGTCCGGGACTGGATCCTACGAGCAGTACTTC.

This chain joins TRBV27 and TRBJ1-1; D call uncertain. CDR3 length: 12 amino acids. Germline values: CDR1 MNHEY, CDR2 SMNVEV (reference sequence). V was trimmed by 6 bases and J by 4 bases, leaving 9 bases between them. CDR3 coding DNA: TGTGCCAGCAGCCGCACGGGCACTGAAGCTTTCTTT. Its protein is CASSRTGTEAFF.